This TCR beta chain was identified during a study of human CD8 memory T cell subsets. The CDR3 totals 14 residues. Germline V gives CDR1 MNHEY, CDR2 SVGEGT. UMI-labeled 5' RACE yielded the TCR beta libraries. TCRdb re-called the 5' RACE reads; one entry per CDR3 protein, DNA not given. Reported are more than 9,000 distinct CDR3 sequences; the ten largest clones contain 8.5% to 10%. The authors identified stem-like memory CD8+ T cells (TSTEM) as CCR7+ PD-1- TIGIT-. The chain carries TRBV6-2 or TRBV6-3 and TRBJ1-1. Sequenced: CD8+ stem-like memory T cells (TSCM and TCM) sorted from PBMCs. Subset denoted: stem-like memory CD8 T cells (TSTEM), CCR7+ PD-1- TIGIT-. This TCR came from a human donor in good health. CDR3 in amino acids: CASRGGRKNTEAFF.